This TCR beta chain was identified in a study of blood T cell repertoires in COVID-19. For the study at large: The cDNA or gDNA used as material had been derived from T cells, B-cell-depleted T cells, or PBMCs.

V lost 0 bases and J lost 5; bases outside the gene matches: 3. CDR3 length: 14 amino acids. Germline CDR1 and CDR2: SNHLY and FYNNEI. As originally analysed: Reference gene primer amplification yielded estimated nucleated cell counts. The table came from immunoSEQ multiplex PCR; TCRdb's copy has only in-frame clones and leaves some out. The V and J calls and clone size were taken over from that table, and D and trimming were inferred from the DNA. The sample consists of hundreds of thousands of clones, 86% of them appearing once. The sample consisted of peripheral blood. The chain uses TRBV2 and TRBJ2-5, with 7 bases lining up with TRBD1. The clonotype comes from a woman in her 30s with active or convalescent COVID-19. The CDR3 nucleotides read TGTGCCAGCAGTGAAGCAAGAGGGGGCGAGACCCAGTACTTC. Translating gives CASSEARGGETQYF. Full variable domain (rest looked up from reference TRBV2 and TRBJ2-5): EPEVTQTPSHQVTQMGQEVILRCVPISNHLYFYWYRQILGQKVEFLVSFYNNEISEKSEIFDDQFSVERPDGSNFTLKIRSTKLEDSAMYFCASSEARGGETQYFGPGTRLLVL.